Below, one TCR beta chain is given with its context. The same CDR3 is also encoded by other DNA sequences in this sample. This sample was taken from a study of blood T cell repertoires in COVID-19. Overall study context: Italy, Spain and the United States were the sources of the convalescent and acute COVID-19 samples. Sample material is recorded as cDNA or gDNA derived from T cells, B-cell-depleted T cells, or PBMCs.

Individuals aged about 18 to 100 years were recruited from approximately 22 US areas. Recovered participants had two consecutive negative NP/OP PCR tests, healthcare professional clearance, or symptom resolution. The length of the CDR3 is 15 residues. CDR1 is KGHDR, CDR2 SFDVKD, per germline. V lost 2 bases and J lost 4, with 13 bases in between. Profiling relied on immunoSEQ multiplex PCR, and the TCRdb table lists in-frame clones only, not all of them. The profile shows about 470,000 clones, roughly 87% of them singletons. The chain recombines TRBV24-1 with TRBJ2-5; TRBD1 is a possible D gene (7 bases). The origin of this receptor is a woman aged 18-30 years who had recovered from COVID-19. The sample was PBMCs or T cells enriched from blood (not recorded which). The CDR3 spells CATSDSEGAGETQYF. The CDR3 bases are TGTGCCACCAGTGATTCGGAGGGGGCGGGAGAGACCCAGTACTTC.